This TCR beta chain was recovered during a study of blood T cell repertoires in COVID-19. Germline V gene sequence: CDR1 ENHRY, CDR2 SYGVKD. The CDR3 spans 16 residues. J gave up 6 bases and V 6 bases, and 13 bases lay outside the gene matches. Method: immunoSEQ multiplex PCR; TCRdb's copy keeps in-frame clones and lacks some. The sample yields roughly 180,000 clones, about four fifths seen once. This clonotype was sampled from a woman in her thirties or forties with COVID-19, enrolled during active disease. The sequencing input was peripheral blood. J is TRBJ2-3 and V is TRBV10-3; 9 bases fit TRBD2. CDR3 nucleotide sequence: TGTGCCATCAGGTCCGGGACTAGCCTCCGTGGGGATACGCAGTATTTT. It encodes CAIRSGTSLRGDTQYF.